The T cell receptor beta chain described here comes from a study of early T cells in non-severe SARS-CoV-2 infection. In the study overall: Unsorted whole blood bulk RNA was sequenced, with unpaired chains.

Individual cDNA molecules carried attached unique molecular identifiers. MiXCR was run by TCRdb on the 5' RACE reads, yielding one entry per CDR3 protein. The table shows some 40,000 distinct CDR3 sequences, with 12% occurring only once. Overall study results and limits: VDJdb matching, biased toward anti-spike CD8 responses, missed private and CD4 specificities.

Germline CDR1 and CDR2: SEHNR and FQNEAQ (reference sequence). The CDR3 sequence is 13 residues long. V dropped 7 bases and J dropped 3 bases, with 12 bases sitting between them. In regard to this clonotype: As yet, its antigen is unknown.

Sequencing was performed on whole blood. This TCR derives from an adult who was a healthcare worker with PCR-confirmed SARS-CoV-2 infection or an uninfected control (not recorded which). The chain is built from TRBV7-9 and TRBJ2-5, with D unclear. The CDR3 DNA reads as TGTGCCAGCACCGTATCAGGAAAAGAGACCCAGTACTTC. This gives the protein CASTVSGKETQYF.